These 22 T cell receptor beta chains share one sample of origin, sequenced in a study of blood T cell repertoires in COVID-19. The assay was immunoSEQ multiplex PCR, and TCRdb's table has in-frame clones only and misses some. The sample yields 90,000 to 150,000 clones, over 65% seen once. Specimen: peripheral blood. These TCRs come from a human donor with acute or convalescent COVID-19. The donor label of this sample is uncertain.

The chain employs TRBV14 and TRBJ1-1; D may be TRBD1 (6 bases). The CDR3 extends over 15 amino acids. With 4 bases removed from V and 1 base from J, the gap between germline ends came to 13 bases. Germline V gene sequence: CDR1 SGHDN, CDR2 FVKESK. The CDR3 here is CASSPYGQRNTEAFF. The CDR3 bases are TGTGCCAGCAGCCCCTATGGACAGCGGAACACTGAAGCTTTCTTT.

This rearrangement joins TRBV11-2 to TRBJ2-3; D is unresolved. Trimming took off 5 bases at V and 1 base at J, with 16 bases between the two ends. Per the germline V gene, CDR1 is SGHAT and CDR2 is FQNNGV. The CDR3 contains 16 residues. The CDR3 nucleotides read TGTGCCAGCAGCCTGGCGGAGATTCGCGGCACAGATACGCAGTATTTT. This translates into CASSLAEIRGTDTQYF.

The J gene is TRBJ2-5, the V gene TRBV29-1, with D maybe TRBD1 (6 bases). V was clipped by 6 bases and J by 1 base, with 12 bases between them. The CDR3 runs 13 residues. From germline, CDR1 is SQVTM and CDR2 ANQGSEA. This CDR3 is CSVDRDTQETQYF. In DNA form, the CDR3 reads TGCAGCGTGGACCGGGACACCCAAGAGACCCAGTACTTC.

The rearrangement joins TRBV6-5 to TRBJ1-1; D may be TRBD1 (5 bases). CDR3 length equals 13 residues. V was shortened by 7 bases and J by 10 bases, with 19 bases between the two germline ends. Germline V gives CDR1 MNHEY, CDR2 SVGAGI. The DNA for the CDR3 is TGTGCCAGCACTATAACGGCTTGGGGGGGAGCTTTCTTT. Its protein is CASTITAWGGAFF.

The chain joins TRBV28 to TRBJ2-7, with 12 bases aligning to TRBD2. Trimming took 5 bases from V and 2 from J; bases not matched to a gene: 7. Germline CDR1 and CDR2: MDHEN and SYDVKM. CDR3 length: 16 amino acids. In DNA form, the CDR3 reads TGTGCCAGCAGTCCATCTAGCGGGGGGGCCCCCTACGAGCAGTACTTC. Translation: CASSPSSGGAPYEQYF.

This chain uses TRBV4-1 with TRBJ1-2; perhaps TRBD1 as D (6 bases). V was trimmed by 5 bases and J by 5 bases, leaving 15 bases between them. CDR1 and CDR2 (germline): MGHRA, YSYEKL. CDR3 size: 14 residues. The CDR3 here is CASSSPGASYGYTF. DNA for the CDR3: TGCGCCAGCAGCTCCCCAGGGGCATCTTATGGCTACACCTTC.

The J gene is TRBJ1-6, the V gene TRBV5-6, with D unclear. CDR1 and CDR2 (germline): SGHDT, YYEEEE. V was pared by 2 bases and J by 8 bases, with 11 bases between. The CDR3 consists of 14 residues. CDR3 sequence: CASSLLGRHSPLHF. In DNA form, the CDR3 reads TGTGCCAGCAGCTTACTGGGGAGGCATTCACCCCTCCACTTT.

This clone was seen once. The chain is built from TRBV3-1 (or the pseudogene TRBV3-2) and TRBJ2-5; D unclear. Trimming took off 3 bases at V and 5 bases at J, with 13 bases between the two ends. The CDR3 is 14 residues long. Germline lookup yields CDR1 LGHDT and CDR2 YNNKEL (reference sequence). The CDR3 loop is CASSQLSSTETQYF. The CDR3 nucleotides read TGTGCCAGCAGCCAGTTGAGTAGCACGGAGACCCAGTACTTC.

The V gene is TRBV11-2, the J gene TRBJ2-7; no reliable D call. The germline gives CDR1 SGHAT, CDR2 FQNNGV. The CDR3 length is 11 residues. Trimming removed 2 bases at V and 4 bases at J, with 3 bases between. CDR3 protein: CASSLQYEQYF. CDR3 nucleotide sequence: TGTGCCAGCAGCTTACAGTACGAGCAGTACTTC. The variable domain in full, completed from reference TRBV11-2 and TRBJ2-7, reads EAGVAQSPRYKIIEKRQSVAFWCNPISGHATLYWYQQILGQGPKLLIQFQNNGVVDDSQLPKDRFSAERLKGVDSTLKIQPAKLEDSAVYLCASSLQYEQYFGPGTRLTVT.

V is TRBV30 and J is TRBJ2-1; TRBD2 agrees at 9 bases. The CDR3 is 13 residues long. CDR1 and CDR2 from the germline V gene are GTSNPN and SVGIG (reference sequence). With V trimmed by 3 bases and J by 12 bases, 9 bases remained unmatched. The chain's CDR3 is CAWREQGGGVQFF. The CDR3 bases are TGTGCCTGGAGAGAACAGGGCGGGGGGGTGCAGTTCTTC.

CDR3 sequence (DNA): TGTGCCAGCAGCTCCGAGCAGGGGGGTCAGCCCCAGCATTTT. Translated: CASSSEQGGQPQHF. The chain has TRBV7-9 and TRBJ1-5, with 7 nucleotides matching TRBD1. The CDR3 sequence is 14 residues long. With V trimmed by 4 bases and J by 6 bases, 6 bases remained unmatched. Germline assignment: CDR1 SEHNR and CDR2 FQNEAQ (reference sequence).

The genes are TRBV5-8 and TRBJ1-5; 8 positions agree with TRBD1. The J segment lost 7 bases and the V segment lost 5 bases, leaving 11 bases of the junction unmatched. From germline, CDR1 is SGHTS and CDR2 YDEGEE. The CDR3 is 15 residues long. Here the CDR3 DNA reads TGTGCCAGCAGACCGACAGGGGAAGGTGGCCAGCCCCAGCATTTT. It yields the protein CASRPTGEGGQPQHF.

CDR3 bases: TGTGCCAGCTCACCGCGCGAGAACACTGAAGCTTTCTTT. This sequence encodes CASSPRENTEAFF. The chain has TRBV18 and TRBJ1-1; D unclear. The V end was cut by 3 bases, the J end by 1 base, with 6 bases between. The CDR3 has 13 amino acids. Looked up from germline, CDR1 is KGHSH and CDR2 is LQKENI.

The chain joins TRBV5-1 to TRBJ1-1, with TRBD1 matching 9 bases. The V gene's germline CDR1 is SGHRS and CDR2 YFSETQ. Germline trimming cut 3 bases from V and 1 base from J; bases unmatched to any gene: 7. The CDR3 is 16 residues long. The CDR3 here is CASSWAGQGTNTEAFF. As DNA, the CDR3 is TGCGCCAGCAGCTGGGCGGGACAGGGAACGAACACTGAAGCTTTCTTT.

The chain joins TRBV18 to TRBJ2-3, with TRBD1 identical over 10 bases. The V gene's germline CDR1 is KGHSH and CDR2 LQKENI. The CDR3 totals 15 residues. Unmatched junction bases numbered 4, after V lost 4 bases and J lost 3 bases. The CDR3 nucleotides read TGTGCCAGCTCACTAGGGGGACAGGGGACAGATACGCAGTATTTT. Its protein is CASSLGGQGTDTQYF.

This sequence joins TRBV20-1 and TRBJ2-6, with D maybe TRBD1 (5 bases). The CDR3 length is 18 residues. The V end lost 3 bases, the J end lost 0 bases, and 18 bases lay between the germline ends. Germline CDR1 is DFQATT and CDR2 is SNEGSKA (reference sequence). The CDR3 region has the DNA TGCAGTGCTAGTACTAAGGCAGGGTGGAACTCTGGGGCCAACGTCCTGACTTTC. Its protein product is CSASTKAGWNSGANVLTF.

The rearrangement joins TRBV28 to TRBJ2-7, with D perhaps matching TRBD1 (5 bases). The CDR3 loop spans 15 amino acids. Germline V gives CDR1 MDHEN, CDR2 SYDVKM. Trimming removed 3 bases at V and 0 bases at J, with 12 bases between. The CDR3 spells CASSFQGTSSYEQYV. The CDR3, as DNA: TGTGCCAGCAGTTTCCAGGGAACAAGCTCCTACGAGCAGTACGTC.

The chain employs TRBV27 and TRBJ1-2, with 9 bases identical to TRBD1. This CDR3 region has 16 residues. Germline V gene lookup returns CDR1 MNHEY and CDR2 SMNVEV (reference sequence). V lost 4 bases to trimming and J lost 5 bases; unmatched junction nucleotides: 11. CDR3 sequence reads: CASSSSQQGAGYGYTF. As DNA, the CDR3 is TGTGCCAGCAGTTCATCCCAACAGGGGGCCGGGTATGGCTACACCTTC.

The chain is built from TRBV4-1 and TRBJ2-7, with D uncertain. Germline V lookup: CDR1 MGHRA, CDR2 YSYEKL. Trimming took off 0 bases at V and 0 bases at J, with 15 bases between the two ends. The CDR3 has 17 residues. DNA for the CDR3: TGCGCCAGCAGCCAAGATTTCGAACAGATCATCTCCTACGAGCAGTACTTC. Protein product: CASSQDFEQIISYEQYF.

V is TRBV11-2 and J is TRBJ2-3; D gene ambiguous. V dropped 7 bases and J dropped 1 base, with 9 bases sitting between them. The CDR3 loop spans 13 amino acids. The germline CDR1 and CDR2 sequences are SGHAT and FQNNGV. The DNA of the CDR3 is TGTGCCAGCATCTTGCGGCGCACAGATACGCAGTATTTT. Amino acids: CASILRRTDTQYF.

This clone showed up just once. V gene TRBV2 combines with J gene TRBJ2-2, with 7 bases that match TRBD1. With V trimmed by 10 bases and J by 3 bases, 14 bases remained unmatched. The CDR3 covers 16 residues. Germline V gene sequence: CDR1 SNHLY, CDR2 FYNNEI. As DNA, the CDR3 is TGTGCCACCTCCGACAGGGTCCCTTCTTACACCGGGGAGCTGTTTTTT. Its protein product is CATSDRVPSYTGELFF.

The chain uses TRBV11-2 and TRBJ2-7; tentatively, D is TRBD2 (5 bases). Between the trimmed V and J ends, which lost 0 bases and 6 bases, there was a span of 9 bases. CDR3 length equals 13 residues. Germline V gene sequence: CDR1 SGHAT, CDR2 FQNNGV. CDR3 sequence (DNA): TGTGCCAGCAGCTTAGAGGTCAGCGGCGAGCAGTACTTC. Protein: CASSLEVSGEQYF.